This T cell receptor beta chain is drawn from a study of TIL therapy for anti-PD-1-resistant metastatic lung cancer (dated by TCRdb to the early 2020s). At the level of the whole study: Tumors were collected before any PD-1/PD-L1 blockade, after which patients were given nivolumab, and patients who progressed were given lymphodepletion, an infusion of expanded TIL and IL-2. A median age of roughly 55 years (range about 35-85) and a median tumor PD-L1 proportion score of 6% were recorded among enrolled patients. The cohort was composed predominantly of lung adenocarcinoma, with a few EGFR-mutant and two ALK-rearranged tumors included, and half of patients were identified as current or former smokers. A median non-synonymous tumor mutation burden of 1.5 mutations per megabase was determined across the cohort by whole-exome sequencing. Tumor and peripheral blood T cell receptor beta sequencing was used to track clonotypes across tumor, expanded TIL product and serial blood samples.

For this clone: Its antigen remains undetermined. Base-call qualities are not available, and no considerably larger clone is one nucleotide away.

This specimen's time point label, interpreted: pre-treatment sample, taken before nivolumab and TIL therapy. Adults with stage 4 NSCLC were enrolled from late 2017 to early 2020 in a dual-center phase I trial. Samples came from a single-arm, open-label phase I trial of tumor-infiltrating lymphocyte therapy with nivolumab in advanced non-small cell lung cancer. Blood mononuclear cells from EDTA tubes were isolated by Ficoll gradient, snap-frozen as pellets, and DNA was extracted with a Qiagen mini-prep kit. The cysteine opens and the phenylalanine closes a CDR3 of 15 amino acids. Just the 45-base CDR3 DNA is kept, in frame starting at base 1. Reading the germline V gene gives CDR1 SGHTA and CDR2 FQGNSA. Germline trimming: 3 bases from V, 6 bases from J; junction bases outside gene matches: 7. Overall results and qualifications from the work: The cohort was highly selected, with more treatment-naive, never-smoker and oncogene-addicted patients than typical, limiting generalizability. The study protocol defined all tumor marker inferences as exploratory. The baseline peripheral repertoire was partially replaced by infused TIL clonotypes, which then decayed over months, and persistence showed no apparent association with response.

The immunoSEQ v3 hsTCRB kit was used to amplify TCR beta CDR3 regions from genomic DNA through bias-controlled multiplex PCR. TCR libraries were sequenced on an Illumina NextSeq 500 to approximately 2 million read pairs for survey level or roughly 5-6.5 million for deep level. The published analysis was carried out like this. V, D and J genes were assigned, non-productive sequences were removed, and clonality was reported by immunoSEQ Analyzer software. Repertoires were compared using productive Simpson clonality and Morisita overlap index of productive TRB rearrangements between infused TIL and blood. Absolute clonotype counts in blood were estimated as lymphocyte count times CD3+ fraction times the clone's productive frequency. TCRdb's version of the immuneACCESS table is confined to in-frame rearrangements and falls short of the full clone set. An unresolved V gene accounts for under half of the shortfall where checked; the remainder is of unknown origin. For V, J and clone size, that table is used; D and trimming come from the DNA. A total of about 50,000 clones appear in this sample, approximately 86% of them only once. The ten largest clones capture 5% of the sample.

This sequence originates from a person aged 25-79 years with non-small cell lung cancer. This chain is built from TRBV7-2 and TRBJ2-1; the junction holds 8 bases that match TRBD1. The input for sequencing was blood, taken at baseline. The bases are TGTGCCAGCAGCTTTGTCGGACAGGGTGCCAATGAGCAGTTCTTC. Its amino acids are CASSFVGQGANEQFF.